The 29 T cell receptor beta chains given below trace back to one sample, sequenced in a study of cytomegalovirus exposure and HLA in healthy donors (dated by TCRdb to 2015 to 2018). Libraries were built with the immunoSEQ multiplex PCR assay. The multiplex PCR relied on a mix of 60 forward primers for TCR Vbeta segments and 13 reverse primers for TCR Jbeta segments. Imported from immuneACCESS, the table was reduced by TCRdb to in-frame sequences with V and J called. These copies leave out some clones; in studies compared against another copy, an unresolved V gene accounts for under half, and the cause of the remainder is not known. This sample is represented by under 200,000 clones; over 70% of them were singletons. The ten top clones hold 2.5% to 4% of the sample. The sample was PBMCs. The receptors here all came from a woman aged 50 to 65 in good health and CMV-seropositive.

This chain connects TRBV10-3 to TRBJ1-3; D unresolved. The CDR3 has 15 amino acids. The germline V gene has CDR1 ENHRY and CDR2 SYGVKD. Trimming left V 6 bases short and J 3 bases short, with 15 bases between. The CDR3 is CAIRDWENGGNTIYF. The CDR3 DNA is TGTGCCATCAGGGACTGGGAGAATGGTGGAAACACCATATATTTT.

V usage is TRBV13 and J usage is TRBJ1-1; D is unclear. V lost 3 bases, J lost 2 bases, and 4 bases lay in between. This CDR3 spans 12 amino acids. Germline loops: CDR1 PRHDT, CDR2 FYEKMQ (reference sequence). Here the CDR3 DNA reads TGTGCCAGCAGCTTCCCAAACACTGAAGCTTTCTTT. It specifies CASSFPNTEAFF.

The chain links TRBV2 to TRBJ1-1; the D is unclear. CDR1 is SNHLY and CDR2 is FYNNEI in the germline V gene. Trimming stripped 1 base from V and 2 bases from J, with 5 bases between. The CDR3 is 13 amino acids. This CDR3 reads CASSEVRNTEAFF. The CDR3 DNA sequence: TGTGCCAGCAGTGAAGTGAGAAACACTGAAGCTTTCTTT. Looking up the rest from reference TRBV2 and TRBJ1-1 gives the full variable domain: EPEVTQTPSHQVTQMGQEVILRCVPISNHLYFYWYRQILGQKVEFLVSFYNNEISEKSEIFDDQFSVERPDGSNFTLKIRSTKLEDSAMYFCASSEVRNTEAFFGQGTRLTVV.

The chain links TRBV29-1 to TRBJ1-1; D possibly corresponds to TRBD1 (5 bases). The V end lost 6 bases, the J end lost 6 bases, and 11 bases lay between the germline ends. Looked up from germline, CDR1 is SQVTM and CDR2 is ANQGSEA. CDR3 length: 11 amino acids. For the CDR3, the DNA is TGCAGCGTCCTAATGACAGCTGAAGCTTTCTTT. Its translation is CSVLMTAEAFF.

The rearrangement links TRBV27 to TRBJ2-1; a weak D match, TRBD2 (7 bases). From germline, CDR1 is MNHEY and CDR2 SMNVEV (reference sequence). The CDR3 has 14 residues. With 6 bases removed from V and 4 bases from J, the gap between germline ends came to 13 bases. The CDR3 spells CASRGGGPYNEQFF. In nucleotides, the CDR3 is TGTGCCAGCAGGGGCGGGGGCCCTTACAATGAGCAGTTCTTC.

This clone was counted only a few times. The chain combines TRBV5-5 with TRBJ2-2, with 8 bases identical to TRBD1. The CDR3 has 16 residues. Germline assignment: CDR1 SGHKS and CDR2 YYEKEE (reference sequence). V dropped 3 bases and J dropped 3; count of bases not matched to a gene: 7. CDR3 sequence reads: CASSWIGQGHTGELFF. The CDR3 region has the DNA TGTGCCAGCAGCTGGATAGGACAGGGTCACACCGGGGAGCTGTTTTTT.

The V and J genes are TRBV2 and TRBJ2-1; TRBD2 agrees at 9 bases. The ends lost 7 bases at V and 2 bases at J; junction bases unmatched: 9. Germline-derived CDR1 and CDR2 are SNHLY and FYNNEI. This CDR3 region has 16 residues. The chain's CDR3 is CASIPYRGGAYNEQFF. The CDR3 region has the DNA TGTGCCAGCATCCCCTACCGCGGGGGGGCCTACAATGAGCAGTTCTTC.

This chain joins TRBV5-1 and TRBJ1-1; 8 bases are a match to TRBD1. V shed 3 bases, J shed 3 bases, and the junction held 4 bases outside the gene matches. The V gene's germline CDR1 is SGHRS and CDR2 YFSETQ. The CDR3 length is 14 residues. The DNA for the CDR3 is TGCGCCAGCAGCTCAGGACAGGGCTACACTGAAGCTTTCTTT. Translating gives CASSSGQGYTEAFF.

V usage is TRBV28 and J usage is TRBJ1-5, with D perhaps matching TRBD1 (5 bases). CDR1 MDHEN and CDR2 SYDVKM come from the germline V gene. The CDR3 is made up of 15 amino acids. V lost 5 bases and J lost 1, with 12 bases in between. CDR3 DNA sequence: TGTGCCAGCAGTAAGGGGCGCAGAAGCAATCAGCCCCAGCATTTT. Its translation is CASSKGRRSNQPQHF.

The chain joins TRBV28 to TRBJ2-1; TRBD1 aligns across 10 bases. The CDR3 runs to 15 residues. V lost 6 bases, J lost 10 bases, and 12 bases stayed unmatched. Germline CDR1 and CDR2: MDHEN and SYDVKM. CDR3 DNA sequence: TGTGCCAGCAGACCCCCGGGGGGACAGGGGTTCGAGCAGTTCTTC. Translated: CASRPPGGQGFEQFF. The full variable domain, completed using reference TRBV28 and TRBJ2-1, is DVKVTQSSRYLVKRTGEKVFLECVQDMDHENMFWYRQDPGLGLRLIYFSYDVKMKEKGDIPEGYSVSREKKERFSLILESASTNQTSMYLCASRPPGGQGFEQFFGPGTRLTVL.

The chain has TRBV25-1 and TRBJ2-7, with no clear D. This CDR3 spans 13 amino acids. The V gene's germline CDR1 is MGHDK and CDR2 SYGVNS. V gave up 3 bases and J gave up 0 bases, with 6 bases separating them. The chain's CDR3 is CASSELYSYEQYF. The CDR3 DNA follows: TGTGCCAGCAGTGAGCTCTACTCCTACGAGCAGTACTTC.

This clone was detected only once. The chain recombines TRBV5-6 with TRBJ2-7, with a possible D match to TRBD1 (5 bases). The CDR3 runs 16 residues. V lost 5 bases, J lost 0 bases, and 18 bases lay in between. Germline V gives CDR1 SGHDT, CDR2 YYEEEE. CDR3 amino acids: CASSLKWGDSSYEQYF. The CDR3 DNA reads TGTGCCAGCAGTTTAAAATGGGGCGACAGCTCCTACGAGCAGTACTTC.

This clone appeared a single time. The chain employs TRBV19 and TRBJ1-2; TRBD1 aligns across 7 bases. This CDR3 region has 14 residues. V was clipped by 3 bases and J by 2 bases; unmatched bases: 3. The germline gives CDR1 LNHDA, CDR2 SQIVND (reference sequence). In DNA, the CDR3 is TGTGCCAGTAGTATGGTCAGGGGGAACTATGGCTACACCTTC. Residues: CASSMVRGNYGYTF. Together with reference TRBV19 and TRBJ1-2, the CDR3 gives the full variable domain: DGGITQSPKYLFRKEGQNVTLSCEQNLNHDAMYWYRQDPGQGLRLIYYSQIVNDFQKGDIAEGYSVSREKKESFPLTVTSAQKNPTAFYLCASSMVRGNYGYTFGSGTRLTVV.

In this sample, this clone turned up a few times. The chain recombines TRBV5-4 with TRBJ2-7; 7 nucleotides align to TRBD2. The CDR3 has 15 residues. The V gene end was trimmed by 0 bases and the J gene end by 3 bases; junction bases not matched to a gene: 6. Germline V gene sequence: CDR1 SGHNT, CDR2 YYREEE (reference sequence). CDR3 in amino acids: CASSLGYLAVYEQYF. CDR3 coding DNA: TGTGCCAGCAGCTTGGGGTATCTAGCGGTCTACGAGCAGTACTTC.

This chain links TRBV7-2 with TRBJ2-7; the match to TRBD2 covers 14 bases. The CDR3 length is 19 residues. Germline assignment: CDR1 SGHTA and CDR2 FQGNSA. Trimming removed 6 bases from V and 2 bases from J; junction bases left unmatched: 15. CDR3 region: CASRRSGLAGGGVTYEQYF. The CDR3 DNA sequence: TGTGCCAGCAGACGGTCTGGACTAGCGGGGGGAGGTGTCACCTACGAGCAGTACTTC. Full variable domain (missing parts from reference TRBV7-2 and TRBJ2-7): GAGVSQSPSNKVTEKGKDVELRCDPISGHTALYWYRQSLGQGLEFLIYFQGNSAPDKSGLPSDRFSAERTGGSVSTLTIQRTQQEDSAVYLCASRRSGLAGGGVTYEQYFGPGTRLTVT.

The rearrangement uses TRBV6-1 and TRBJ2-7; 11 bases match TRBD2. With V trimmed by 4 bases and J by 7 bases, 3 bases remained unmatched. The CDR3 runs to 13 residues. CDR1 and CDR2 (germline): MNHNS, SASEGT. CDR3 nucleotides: TGTGCCAGCAGTGCAGGACTAGCGGGTGAGCAGTACTTC. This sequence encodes CASSAGLAGEQYF.

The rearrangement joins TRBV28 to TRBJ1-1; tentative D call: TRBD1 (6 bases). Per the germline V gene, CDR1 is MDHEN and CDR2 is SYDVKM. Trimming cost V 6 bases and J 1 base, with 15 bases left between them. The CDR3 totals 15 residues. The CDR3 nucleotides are TGTGCCAGCAGCCTTTCAGGGGTGAGGAACACTGAAGCTTTCTTT. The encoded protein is CASSLSGVRNTEAFF. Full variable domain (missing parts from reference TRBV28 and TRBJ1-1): DVKVTQSSRYLVKRTGEKVFLECVQDMDHENMFWYRQDPGLGLRLIYFSYDVKMKEKGDIPEGYSVSREKKERFSLILESASTNQTSMYLCASSLSGVRNTEAFFGQGTRLTVV.

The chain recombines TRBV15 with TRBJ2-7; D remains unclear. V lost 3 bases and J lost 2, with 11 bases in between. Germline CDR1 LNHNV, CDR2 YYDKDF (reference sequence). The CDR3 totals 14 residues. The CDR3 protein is CATSRSKETYEQYF. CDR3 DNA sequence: TGTGCCACCAGCAGGTCGAAGGAGACCTACGAGCAGTACTTC.

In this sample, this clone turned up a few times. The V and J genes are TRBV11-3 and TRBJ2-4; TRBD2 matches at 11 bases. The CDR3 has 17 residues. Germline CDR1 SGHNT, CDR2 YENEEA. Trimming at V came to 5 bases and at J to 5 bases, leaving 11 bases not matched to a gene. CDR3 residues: CASSPSSGGGSQNIQYF. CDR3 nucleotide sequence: TGTGCCAGCAGCCCGAGTAGCGGGGGGGGGTCCCAAAACATTCAGTACTTC.

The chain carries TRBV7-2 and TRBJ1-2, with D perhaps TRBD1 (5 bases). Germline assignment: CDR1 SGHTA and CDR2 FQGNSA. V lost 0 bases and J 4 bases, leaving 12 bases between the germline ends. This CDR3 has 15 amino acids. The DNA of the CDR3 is TGTGCCAGCAGCTTAGCGCTCGACGGGGGCTATGGCTACACCTTC. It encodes CASSLALDGGYGYTF.

The CDR3 DNA sequence: TGCGCCAGCAGCCAAGGCAGGGTGGGGTTAAATTCACCCCTCCACTTT. As protein: CASSQGRVGLNSPLHF. The chain uses TRBV4-1 and TRBJ1-6; D possibly corresponds to TRBD1 (5 bases). With 1 base removed from V and 7 bases from J, the gap between germline ends came to 14 bases. This CDR3 comprises 16 residues. From germline, CDR1 is MGHRA and CDR2 YSYEKL.

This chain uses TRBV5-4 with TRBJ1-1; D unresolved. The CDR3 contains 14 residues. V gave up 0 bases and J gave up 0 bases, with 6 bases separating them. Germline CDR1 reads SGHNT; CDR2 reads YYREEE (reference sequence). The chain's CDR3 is CASSLGQVNTEAFF. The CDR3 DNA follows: TGTGCCAGCAGCTTGGGGCAGGTGAACACTGAAGCTTTCTTT.

The CDR3 is CASSFRRDTQYF. The CDR3 DNA reads TGTGCCAGCAGCTTCAGGCGAGATACGCAGTATTTT. The genes are TRBV7-2 and TRBJ2-3; no firm D call. This CDR3 region has 12 residues. V dropped 3 bases and J dropped 5 bases, with 6 bases sitting between them. CDR1 and CDR2 (germline): SGHTA, FQGNSA.

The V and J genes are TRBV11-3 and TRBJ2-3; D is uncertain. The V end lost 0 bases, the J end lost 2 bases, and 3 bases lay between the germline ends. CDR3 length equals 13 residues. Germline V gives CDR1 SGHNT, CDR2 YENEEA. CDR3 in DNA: TGTGCCAGCAGCTTAGATCACACAGATACGCAGTATTTT. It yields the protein CASSLDHTDTQYF. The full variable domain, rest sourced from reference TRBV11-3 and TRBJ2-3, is EAGVVQSPRYKIIEKKQPVAFWCNPISGHNTLYWYLQNLGQGPELLIRYENEEAVDDSQLPKDRFSAERLKGVDSTLKIQPAELGDSAVYLCASSLDHTDTQYFGPGTRLTVL.

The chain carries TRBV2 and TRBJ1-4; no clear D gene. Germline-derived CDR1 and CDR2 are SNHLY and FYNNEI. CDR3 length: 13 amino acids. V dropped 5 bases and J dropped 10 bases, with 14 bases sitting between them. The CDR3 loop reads CASSYGPRGKLFF. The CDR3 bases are TGTGCCAGCAGTTACGGGCCGCGGGGAAAACTGTTTTTT.

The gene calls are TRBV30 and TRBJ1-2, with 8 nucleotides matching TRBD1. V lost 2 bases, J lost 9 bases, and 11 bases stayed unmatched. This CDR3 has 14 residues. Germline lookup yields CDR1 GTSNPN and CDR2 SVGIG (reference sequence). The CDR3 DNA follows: TGTGCCTGGAGTCGGGACAGGACCTATGTACGCTACACCTTC. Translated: CAWSRDRTYVRYTF.

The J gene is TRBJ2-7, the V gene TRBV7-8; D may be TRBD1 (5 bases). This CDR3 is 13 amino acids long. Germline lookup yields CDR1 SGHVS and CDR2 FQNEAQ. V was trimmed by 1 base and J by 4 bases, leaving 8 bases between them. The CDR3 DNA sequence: TGTGCCAGCAGCTTAGGGGGCACTTACGAGCAGTACTTC. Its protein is CASSLGGTYEQYF.

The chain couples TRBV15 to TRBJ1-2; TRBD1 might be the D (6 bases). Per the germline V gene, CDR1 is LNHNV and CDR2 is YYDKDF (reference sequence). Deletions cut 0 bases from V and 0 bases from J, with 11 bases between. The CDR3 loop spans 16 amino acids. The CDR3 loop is CATSREGGGTNYGYTF. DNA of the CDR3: TGTGCCACCAGCAGAGAAGGGGGGGGTACTAACTATGGCTACACCTTC.

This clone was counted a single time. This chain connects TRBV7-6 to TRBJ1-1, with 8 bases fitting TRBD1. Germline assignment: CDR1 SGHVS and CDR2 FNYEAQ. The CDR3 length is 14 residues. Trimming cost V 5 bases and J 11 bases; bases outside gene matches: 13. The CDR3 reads CASSRGQGGMEAFF. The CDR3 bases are TGTGCCAGCAGCCGAGGACAGGGCGGTATGGAGGCTTTCTTT. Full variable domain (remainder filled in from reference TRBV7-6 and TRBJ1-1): GAGVSQSPRYKVTKRGQDVALRCDPISGHVSLYWYRQALGQGPEFLTYFNYEAQQDKSGLPNDRFSAERPEGSISTLTIQRTEQRDSAMYRCASSRGQGGMEAFFGQGTRLTVV.